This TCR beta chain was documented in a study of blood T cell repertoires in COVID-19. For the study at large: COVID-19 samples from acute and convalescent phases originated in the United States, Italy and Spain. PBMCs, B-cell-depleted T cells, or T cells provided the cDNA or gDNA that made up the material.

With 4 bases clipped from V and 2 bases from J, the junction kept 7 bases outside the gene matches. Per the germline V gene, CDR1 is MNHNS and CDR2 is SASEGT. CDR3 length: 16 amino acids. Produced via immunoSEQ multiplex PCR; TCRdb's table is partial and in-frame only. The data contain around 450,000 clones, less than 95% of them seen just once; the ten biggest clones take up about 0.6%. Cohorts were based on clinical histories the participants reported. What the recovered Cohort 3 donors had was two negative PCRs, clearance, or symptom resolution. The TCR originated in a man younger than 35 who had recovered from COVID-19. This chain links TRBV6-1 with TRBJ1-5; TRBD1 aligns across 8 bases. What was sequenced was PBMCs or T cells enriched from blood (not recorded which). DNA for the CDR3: TGTGCCAGCAGTGGCACCGGGACAGGTGGCAATCAGCCCCAGCATTTT. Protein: CASSGTGTGGNQPQHF.